This T cell receptor beta chain emerged from a study of OX40 agonist ivuxolimab in advanced cancers. Findings and caveats of the study: Near-lowest levels of clonal expansion characterized partial responders at 0.1-3.0 mg/kg.

This clone came up a few times. Antigen unknown. In germline, CDR1 is GTSNPN, CDR2 SVGIG (reference sequence). The CDR3 runs to 19 residues. V dropped 2 bases and J dropped 1; count of bases not matched to a gene: 18. Method: immunoSEQ multiplex PCR; TCRdb's copy keeps in-frame clones and lacks some. The table lists roughly 17,000 clones, around 73% of them singletons, with about a quarter in the top ten. This TCR came from an adult with an advanced solid tumor such as melanoma, head and neck, liver or kidney cancer. The sample in question was CD4+ or CD8+ T cells sorted from blood, obtained in a trial of the OX40 agonist ivuxolimab. J is TRBJ2-7 and V is TRBV30; TRBD2 agrees at 9 bases. The CDR3 DNA follows: TGTGCCTGGAGTTCACCTGATACAGCGGGAGGCAGGTTTTCCTACGAGCAGTACTTC. Translation gives CAWSSPDTAGGRFSYEQYF.